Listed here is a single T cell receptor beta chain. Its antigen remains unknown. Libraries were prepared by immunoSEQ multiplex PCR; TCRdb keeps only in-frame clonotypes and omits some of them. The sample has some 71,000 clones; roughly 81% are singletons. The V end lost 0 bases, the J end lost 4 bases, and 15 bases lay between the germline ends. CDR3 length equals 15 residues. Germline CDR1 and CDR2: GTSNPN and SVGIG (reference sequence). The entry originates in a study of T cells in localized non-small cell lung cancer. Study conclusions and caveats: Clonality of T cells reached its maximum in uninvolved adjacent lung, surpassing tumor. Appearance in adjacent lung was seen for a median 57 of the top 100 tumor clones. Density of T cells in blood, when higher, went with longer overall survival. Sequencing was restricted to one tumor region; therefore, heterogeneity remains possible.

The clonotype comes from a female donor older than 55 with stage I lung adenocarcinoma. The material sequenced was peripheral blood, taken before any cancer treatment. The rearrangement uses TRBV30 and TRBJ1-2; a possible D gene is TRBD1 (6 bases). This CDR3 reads CAWSVGHKALYGYTF. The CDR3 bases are TGTGCCTGGAGTGTGGGACACAAGGCCCTCTATGGCTACACCTTC. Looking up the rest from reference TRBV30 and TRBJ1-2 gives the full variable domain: SQTIHQWPATLVQPVGSPLSLECTVEGTSNPNLYWYRQAAGRGLQLLFYSVGIGQISSEVPQNLSASRPQDRQFILSSKKLLLSDSGFYLCAWSVGHKALYGYTFGSGTRLTVV.